The text below deals with one TCR beta chain. Antigen unknown. The entry originates in a study of T-cell reconstitution after alpha-beta-depleted transplantation in children. The CDR3 contains 15 residues. Trimming pared 5 bases from V and 7 bases from J, leaving 18 bases between. Germline V gene sequence: CDR1 SGHDT, CDR2 YYEEEE. Study findings and constraints: Some patients' high day-60 TCRbeta diversity was attributed to recipient cells surviving conditioning. When one year had passed after transplant, most T-cell counts and diversity came from newly produced T cells. Alpha-beta T cells present about two months after transplant were reported to originate from several hundred expanded graft clones.

Unique molecular identifiers were incorporated during preparation of the TCRbeta library. TCRdb independently ran MiXCR on the PCR reads; one entry per CDR3 protein. The table records around 580,000 distinct CDR3 sequences, under 30% of them present only once. The rearrangement links TRBV5-6 to TRBJ1-4; D possibly corresponds to TRBD1 (5 bases). This sample comprised PBMCs, mostly from graft donor cells, obtained 360 days after TCRalphabeta/CD19-depleted stem cell transplant. The sequence was obtained from a boy in the first two years of life who had a stem cell transplant for acute myeloid leukemia, so the T cells may come from the graft donor. The CDR3 DNA follows: TGTGCCAGCAGGGGCCGGGGCCGTGGGTCTGAAAAACTGTTTTTT. Translating gives CASRGRGRGSEKLFF. The variable domain in full, completed from reference TRBV5-6 and TRBJ1-4, reads DAGVTQSPTHLIKTRGQQVTLRCSPKSGHDTVSWYQQALGQGPQFIFQYYEEEERQRGNFPDRFSGHQFPNYSSELNVNALLLGDSALYLCASRGRGRGSEKLFFGSGTQLSVL.